These 19 T cell receptor beta chains share one sample of origin, sequenced in a study of regulatory T cells in long-lasting Graves disease. Both iRepertoire HTBI primers and Arm-PCR of CDR3 regions were used to build the TCR beta libraries. Using its own MiXCR run on the multiplex PCR reads, TCRdb lists one record per CDR3 protein. Among some 420,000 distinct CDR3 sequences listed, approximately 23% were seen once. Regarding time point: persistent/refractory GD, antithyroid drugs over 5 years with positive TRAb. After RNA was extracted from PBMCs, the TCR library was made from it. Source: peripheral blood mononuclear cells (PBMCs), taken when the disease was refractory, from a patient treated with antithyroid drugs. The receptors were gathered from a female donor with Graves disease.

This clonotype was observed many times. The CDR3 bases are TGTGCCAGCAGCTTAACAGGGTCGGACACTGAAGCTTTCTTT. It encodes CASSLTGSDTEAFF. The chain recombines TRBV11-2 with TRBJ1-1, with a possible D match to TRBD1 (6 bases). Germline CDR1 is SGHAT and CDR2 is FQNNGV. The ends were cut back, 2 bases at V and 3 bases at J, with 10 bases in the middle. CDR3 size: 14 residues.

The genes are TRBV19 and TRBJ1-1; TRBD1 matches at 7 bases. CDR3 size: 13 residues. V lost 7 bases, J lost 4 bases, and 6 bases stayed unmatched. Germline CDR1 and CDR2: LNHDA and SQIVND (reference sequence). CDR3 residues: CASTAGGGTEAFF. DNA for the CDR3: TGTGCCAGTACAGCAGGGGGTGGCACTGAAGCTTTCTTT.

This clonotype was recorded many times. The genes are TRBV12-3 or TRBV12-4 and TRBJ1-2; D possibly corresponds to TRBD1 (6 bases). There are 11 residues in the CDR3. The V end lost 6 bases, the J end lost 5 bases, and 7 bases lay between the germline ends. The CDR3 sequence: CASSQGYGYTF. The CDR3, as DNA: TGTGCCAGCAGCCAGGGGTATGGCTACACCTTC.

The chain is built from TRBV20-1 and TRBJ2-7; 8 bases are shared with TRBD2. Germline assignment: CDR1 DFQATT and CDR2 SNEGSKA (reference sequence). The V segment lost 4 bases and the J segment 7 bases; nucleotides outside the gene matches: 15. This CDR3 comprises 15 residues. DNA for the CDR3: TGCAGTGCTAAACCGGGACTAGTGGGAGTGGGTGAGCAGTACTTC. The encoded protein is CSAKPGLVGVGEQYF.

This rearrangement joins TRBV7-9 to TRBJ2-5, with D unclear. Looked up from germline, CDR1 is SEHNR and CDR2 is FQNEAQ (reference sequence). The CDR3 spans 17 residues. Trimming took 4 bases from V and 1 from J, leaving 19 bases between them. This CDR3 reads CASSSTPGSPSQETQYF. The CDR3, as DNA: TGTGCCAGCAGCTCAACTCCCGGGTCCCCCAGCCAAGAGACCCAGTACTTC.

This clonotype was seen ten or more times. The rearrangement joins TRBV25-1 to TRBJ2-7; 8 nucleotides agree with TRBD1. The ends lost 4 bases at V and 9 bases at J; junction bases unmatched: 11. Germline V gene sequence: CDR1 MGHDK, CDR2 SYGVNS. This CDR3 comprises 14 residues. The CDR3, as DNA: TGTGCCAGCAGTGTTCGACAGGGGATCGAGGCGCAGTACTTC. It specifies CASSVRQGIEAQYF.

This clonotype was seen a few times. The J gene is TRBJ1-2, the V gene TRBV10-3; 7 bases agree with TRBD1. Germline values: CDR1 ENHRY, CDR2 SYGVKD. The J segment lost 5 bases and the V segment lost 7 bases, leaving 7 bases of the junction unmatched. The CDR3 contains 13 residues. The CDR3 coding sequence is TGTGCCATCACTCCGACAGGGAGATATGGCTACACCTTC. Protein sequence: CAITPTGRYGYTF.

Only a few counts were recorded for this clonotype. V is TRBV18 and J is TRBJ2-5; D possibly corresponds to TRBD1 (6 bases). The germline V and J ends were trimmed by 3 bases and 4 bases, with 18 bases remaining between them. From germline, CDR1 is KGHSH and CDR2 LQKENI. CDR3 length: 16 residues. The CDR3 DNA sequence: TGTGCCAGCTCACCTCTTACCGGGACAATGGGAGAGACCCAGTACTTC. Translated, it gives CASSPLTGTMGETQYF.

This clonotype was counted a few times. CDR3 protein: CASSLGRGNTF. The CDR3 DNA reads as TGTGCCAGCAGTTTGGGCAGGGGCAACACCTTC. V and J are TRBV12-3 or TRBV12-4 and TRBJ1-2; perhaps TRBD1 as D (6 bases). This CDR3 spans 11 amino acids. V was shortened by 3 bases and J by 12 bases, with 11 bases between the two germline ends.

This clonotype was recorded many times. The genes are TRBV3-1 and TRBJ1-1; maybe TRBD1 (6 bases). Trimming stripped 6 bases from V and 4 bases from J, with 21 bases between. The V gene's germline CDR1 is LGHDT and CDR2 YNNKEL (reference sequence). CDR3 length: 16 amino acids. In DNA form, the CDR3 reads TGTGCCAGCAGTTCAGGACAGCCCGGCAGTATCACTGAAGCTTTCTTT. It yields the protein CASSSGQPGSITEAFF.

This clonotype is a singleton in its sample. A clone one base away is much larger, so this may be a read error. The CDR3 bases are TGTGTCAGCAGATCCTGGGGGGGCGGTAAAGCAAGGGAGACCCAGTACTTC. The encoded protein is CVSRSWGGGKARETQYF. J is TRBJ2-5 and V is TRBV6-2 or TRBV6-3, with D maybe TRBD2 (7 bases). This CDR3 contains 17 residues. Germline values: CDR1 MNHEY, CDR2 SVGEGT.

This chain connects TRBV11-2 to TRBJ2-7; TRBD1 matches 8 bases. The germline gives CDR1 SGHAT, CDR2 FQNNGV. J lost 2 bases, V lost 4 bases, and 10 bases had no gene match. CDR3 size: 16 residues. The chain's CDR3 is CASSSLRGRGAYEQYF. CDR3 DNA sequence: TGTGCCAGCAGCTCACTCAGGGGGCGCGGAGCCTACGAGCAGTACTTC.

As to this clonotype: This may arise from a read error, as a much more abundant clone is one base away. The chain couples TRBV7-2 to TRBJ2-7; TRBD2 matches at 11 bases. The CDR3 consists of 15 residues. Germline-derived CDR1 and CDR2 are SGHTA and FQGNSA. The ends lost 3 bases at V and 2 bases at J; junction bases unmatched: 3. CDR3 loop: CASSFGTSGPYEQYF. CDR3 coding DNA: TGTGCCAGCAGCTTTGGGACTAGCGGCCCCTACGAGCAGTACTTC.

The J gene is TRBJ2-2, the V gene TRBV7-8, with D maybe TRBD1 (6 bases). Germline V gives CDR1 SGHVS, CDR2 FQNEAQ. The length of the CDR3 is 15 residues. V shed 6 bases and J shed 5 bases, with 16 bases lying between them. The DNA for the CDR3 is TGTGCCAGCAGTCCCCGGGACACCTTAACCGGGGAGCTGTTTTTT. Encoded protein: CASSPRDTLTGELFF.

As to this clonotype: A much larger clone is a single base away; this may be a read error. This chain uses TRBV12-3 or TRBV12-4 with TRBJ1-2; 7 nucleotides line up with TRBD1. The CDR3 consists of 16 residues. The ends lost 5 bases at V and 4 bases at J; junction bases unmatched: 13. The CDR3 protein is CASSPPDRVRSYGYTF. DNA of the CDR3: TGTGCCAGCAGTCCCCCCGACAGGGTCCGCTCCTATGGCTACACCTTC.

In this sample, this clonotype turned up a few times. The gene calls are TRBV20-1 and TRBJ1-5, with D hard to call. CDR1 DFQATT and CDR2 SNEGSKA come from the germline V gene (reference sequence). V lost 0 bases to trimming and J lost 8 bases, with 11 bases between them. The CDR3 loop spans 13 amino acids. The CDR3 DNA is TGCAGTGCTAGAGATCCGGGCGTGGAGCCCCAGCATTTT. Translation: CSARDPGVEPQHF.

In its sample, this clonotype was seen a few times. V gene TRBV20-1 combines with J gene TRBJ2-1; D not resolved. Germline-derived CDR1 and CDR2 are DFQATT and SNEGSKA (reference sequence). V lost 1 base, J lost 5 bases, and 9 bases lay in between. The CDR3 loop spans 13 amino acids. The CDR3, as DNA: TGCAGTGCTAGAGGTCATCAGGACAATGAGCAGTTCTTC. It yields the protein CSARGHQDNEQFF.

This clonotype was detected only a few times. This chain links TRBV7-2 with TRBJ2-7; D unresolved. CDR1 and CDR2 from the germline V gene are SGHTA and FQGNSA. V lost 2 bases and J 5 bases, leaving 10 bases between the germline ends. This CDR3 has 13 residues. In DNA, the CDR3 is TGTGCCAGCAGCTTATTTCTGGTAAACGAGCAGTACTTC. Protein: CASSLFLVNEQYF.

This clonotype was observed at least ten times. The chain couples TRBV30 to TRBJ2-2; D remains unclear. This CDR3 spans 14 amino acids. Germline V gives CDR1 GTSNPN, CDR2 SVGIG (reference sequence). Trimming shortened V by 3 bases and J by 0 bases, and 8 bases separated the two germline ends. CDR3 region: CAWRPVANTGELFF. In DNA, the CDR3 is TGTGCCTGGAGGCCCGTAGCGAACACCGGGGAGCTGTTTTTT.